This is a list of T cell receptor beta chains from one sample in a study of naive and memory T cell subsets. TCRdb passed the UMI-ligation and nested PCR reads through MiXCR, listing each CDR3 protein once. This table holds roughly 97,000 distinct CDR3 sequences, roughly 15% found once. Sequenced material: naive CD8+ T cells from blood. The receptors were gathered from a human donor in good health. Both conserved end residues are part of each CDR3. D genes are given only for firm matches. Size values are once, few and many counts, or a class for expanded clones, and some rows have none.

>TRBV3-1|few|TRBD2|TRBJ2-3
TGTGCCAGCAGCCAATCTTCCGTAGCGGGGGCCGAAGATACGCAGTATTTT
CASSQSSVAGAEDTQYF
>TRBV29-1|many|TRBD2|TRBJ2-3
TGCAGCGTTGAATTTCCTAGCGGGGGGGCGTCAGATACGCAGTATTTT
CSVEFPSGGASDTQYF
>TRBV11-3|many|TRBD2|TRBJ2-1
TGTGCCAGCAGCTTAGCGGGGGGGTGGAATGAGCAGTTCTTC
CASSLAGGWNEQFF
>TRBV7-9|few|.|TRBJ1-3
TGTGCCAGCAGCTTATTGGCGGACACCATATATTTT
CASSLLADTIYF
>TRBV27|few|TRBD2|TRBJ2-1
TGTGCCAGCAGTTTAAGTCGTACTAGCGGGGACAATGAGCAGTTCTTC
CASSLSRTSGDNEQFF
>TRBV21-1|many|.|TRBJ2-1
TGTGCCAGAACTAGCGGGAATTACAATGAGCAGTTCTTC
CARTSGNYNEQFF
>TRBV20-1|.|.|TRBJ2-1
TGCAGTGCTAGAGATTCGGTGGGGAACAATGAGCAGTTCTTC
CSARDSVGNNEQFF
>TRBV28|.|.|TRBJ2-5
TGTGCCAGCAGCCCCCCCGAGGACTTAGAGACCCAGTACTTC
CASSPPEDLETQYF
>TRBV4-1|.|TRBD2|TRBJ2-3
TGCGCCAGCAGCCAAGATCGTGCTAGCGGGGGTATTGATACGCAGTATTTT
CASSQDRASGGIDTQYF
>TRBV7-9|.|.|TRBJ1-1
TGTGCCAGCAGCTTCTACATGAACACTGAAGCTTTCTTT
CASSFYMNTEAFF
>TRBV5-8|.|.|TRBJ2-7
TGTGCCAGCTCCGGATTAGGAGGCCCCGAGCAGTACTTC
CASSGLGGPEQYF
>TRBV7-9|.|.|TRBJ1-1
TGTGCCAGCCGGACCTCGACTGTGGAGTCGGCTTTCTTT
CASRTSTVESAFF
>TRBV5-4|few|TRBD1|TRBJ2-3
TGTGCCAGCAGCTTTCAGGGGGCGCTTTCAGATACGCAGTATTTT
CASSFQGALSDTQYF
>TRBV7-9|many|TRBD1|TRBJ2-5
TGTGCCAGCCGGGGACAGGGAGGTCCGGAGACCCAGTACTTC
CASRGQGGPETQYF
>TRBV4-3|.|TRBD1|TRBJ1-6
TGCGCCAGCAGCCAAGCGTACAGGGGCTTGAATTCACCCCTCCACTTT
CASSQAYRGLNSPLHF
>TRBV28|many|.|TRBJ2-7
TGTGCCAGCAGTTGGGGATCCTACGAGCAGTACTTC
CASSWGSYEQYF
>TRBV7-9|.|.|TRBJ2-7
TGTGCCAGCAGCCCTATTACAGCCTACGAGCAGTACTTC
CASSPITAYEQYF
>TRBV7-9|few|.|TRBJ2-2
TGTGCCAGCAGCTCTTCGGACTTTTACCCGAACACCGGGGAGCTGTTTTTT
CASSSSDFYPNTGELFF
>TRBV27|.|TRBD2|TRBJ2-4
TGTGCCAGCAGTTTAGCGGGGGAGAAAAACATTCAGTACTTC
CASSLAGEKNIQYF
>TRBV20-1|.|.|TRBJ1-4
TGCAGTGCTAGCGAGGGGGATGAAAAACTGTTTTTT
CSASEGDEKLFF
>TRBV4-3|many|TRBD2|TRBJ2-3
TGCGCCAGCGCCTACAAGGTTCCCACTAGCGGGGGAGAGCACACGCAGTATTTT
CASAYKVPTSGGEHTQYF
>TRBV18|.|TRBD1|TRBJ1-2
TGTGCCAGCTCACCGGGTACCGGGACAGTTTTTGGCTACACCTTC
CASSPGTGTVFGYTF
>TRBV12-3/TRBV12-4|many|.|TRBJ1-3
TGTGCCGTTGGGGCTTCTGGAAACACCATATATTTT
CAVGASGNTIYF
>TRBV27|many|TRBD2|TRBJ2-7
TGTGCCAGCAGTTTAAGCGGGAGTTACGAGCAGTACTTC
CASSLSGSYEQYF
>TRBV27|.|.|TRBJ2-5
TGTGCCAGCAAATCAAGGGGTGCGATTGAGACCCAGTACTTC
CASKSRGAIETQYF
>TRBV18|.|TRBD1|TRBJ1-6
TGTGCCAGCTCACCGTCCATACCGGGACAGGGGTATTCACCCCTCCACTTT
CASSPSIPGQGYSPLHF
>TRBV7-9|many|TRBD1|TRBJ2-6
TGTGCCAGCAGCCGCCGGGACAGGGAGTTGGGGGCCAACGTCCTGACTTTC
CASSRRDRELGANVLTF
>TRBV6-2/TRBV6-3|few|.|TRBJ1-2
TGTGCCAGCAGTTACCTGGGAGTGAACCTCGATGGCTACACCTTC
CASSYLGVNLDGYTF
>TRBV7-9|.|.|TRBJ2-3
TGTGCCAGCAGCTTACATGGAATAGCATCGGATACGCAGTATTTT
CASSLHGIASDTQYF
>TRBV20-1|.|.|TRBJ2-4
TGCAGTGCAAGGGATAGAGTAGCCAAAAACATTCAGTACTTC
CSARDRVAKNIQYF
>TRBV11-2|few|.|TRBJ2-1
TGTGCCAGCAGCTTACCGACAGGGCGGCTAGCGTTGGAGCAGTTCTTC
CASSLPTGRLALEQFF
>TRBV6-2/TRBV6-3|.|.|TRBJ2-7
TGTGCCAGCAGTTACTCCCGGGTAGCAGGCAGCTCCTACGAGCAGTACTTC
CASSYSRVAGSSYEQYF
>TRBV11-1|many|TRBD2|TRBJ2-1
TGTGCCAGCAGCTTAGTCCCTAGCGGGAGGTTTCACAATGAGCAGTTCTTC
CASSLVPSGRFHNEQFF
>TRBV30|many|.|TRBJ1-5
TGTGCCTGGAGTCCGGGGAGCAATCAGCCCCAGCATTTT
CAWSPGSNQPQHF
>TRBV5-6|.|.|TRBJ1-1
TGTGCCAGCAGCAGGGACAACGAAGCTTTCTTT
CASSRDNEAFF
>TRBV10-3|.|TRBD2|TRBJ2-1
TGTGCCAGGTTAGCGGGGGTCGACCCTAGCTCCTACAATGAGCAGTTCTTC
CARLAGVDPSSYNEQFF
>TRBV4-3|.|TRBD1|TRBJ1-3
TGCGCCAGCAGCCAAGAACTTGTTTCGGACAGGATCTCTGGAAACACCATATATTTT
CASSQELVSDRISGNTIYF
>TRBV7-2|few|.|TRBJ2-3
TGTGCCAGCAGCTTAGTTGCAGGGGCCAGCACAGATACGCAGTATTTT
CASSLVAGASTDTQYF
>TRBV12-3/TRBV12-4|many|.|TRBJ2-3
TGTGCCAGCAGTTTGATTGGGGGAGATACGCAGTATTTT
CASSLIGGDTQYF
>TRBV4-3|many|.|TRBJ2-7
TGCGCCAGCAGCCAAGACGGGAGTGCTATCTACGAGCAGTACTTC
CASSQDGSAIYEQYF
>TRBV5-4|few|TRBD2|TRBJ2-5
TGTGCCAGCAGCTTGGGACGGGGGGGCCTTGAGACCCAGTACTTC
CASSLGRGGLETQYF
>TRBV19|many|.|TRBJ2-2
TGTGCCAGTAGTATGTCCACGAACACCGGGGAGCTGTTTTTT
CASSMSTNTGELFF
>TRBV25-1|few|.|TRBJ1-1
TGTGCCAGCAGTGAATATGGCTTCGGACAGAACACTGAAGCTTTCTTT
CASSEYGFGQNTEAFF
>TRBV29-1|.|TRBD1|TRBJ2-3
TGCAGCGTTGATGGATGGGACAGGGGGCATTCGGATACGCAGTATTTT
CSVDGWDRGHSDTQYF
>TRBV7-9|few|.|TRBJ1-1
TGTGCCAGCCGAGAGAGCGGGACTGAAGCTTTCTTT
CASRESGTEAFF
>TRBV5-4|.|.|TRBJ1-1
TGTGCCAGCAGCCCCCAACAGTTCCACGGGAACACTGAAGCTTTCTTT
CASSPQQFHGNTEAFF
>TRBV15|many|.|TRBJ2-1
TGTGCCACCAGCAGAGCCAGTTTCGCCTACAATGAGCAGTTCTTC
CATSRASFAYNEQFF
>TRBV6-5|few|.|TRBJ2-6
TGTGCCAGCAGTTACGGGTCTGCAAGCTCTGGGGCCAACGTCCTGACTTTC
CASSYGSASSGANVLTF
>TRBV15|.|TRBD2|TRBJ2-7
TGTGCCACCACTAGCGGGAGGGCCGGAGAGTACGAGCAGTACTTC
CATTSGRAGEYEQYF
>TRBV28|.|.|TRBJ2-1
TGTGCCAGCAGATTAACTGGGGCTTTTGGGGAGCAGTTCTTC
CASRLTGAFGEQFF
>TRBV6-5|many|.|TRBJ1-5
TGTGCCAGCAGTCAACATAGCAATCAGCCCCAGCATTTT
CASSQHSNQPQHF